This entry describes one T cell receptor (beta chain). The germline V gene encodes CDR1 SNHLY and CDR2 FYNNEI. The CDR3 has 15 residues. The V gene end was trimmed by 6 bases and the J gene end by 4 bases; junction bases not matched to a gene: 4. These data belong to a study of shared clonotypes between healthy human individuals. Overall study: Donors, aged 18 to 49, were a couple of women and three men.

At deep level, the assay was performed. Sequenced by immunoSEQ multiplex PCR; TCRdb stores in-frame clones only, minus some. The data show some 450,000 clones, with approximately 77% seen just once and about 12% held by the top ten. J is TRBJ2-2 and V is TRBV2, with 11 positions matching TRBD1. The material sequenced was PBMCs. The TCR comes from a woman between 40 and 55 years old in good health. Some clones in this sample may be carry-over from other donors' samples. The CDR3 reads CASRGQGVATGELFF. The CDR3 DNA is TGTGCCAGCAGGGGACAGGGGGTGGCCACCGGGGAGCTGTTTTTT. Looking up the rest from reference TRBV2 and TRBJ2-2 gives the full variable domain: EPEVTQTPSHQVTQMGQEVILRCVPISNHLYFYWYRQILGQKVEFLVSFYNNEISEKSEIFDDQFSVERPDGSNFTLKIRSTKLEDSAMYFCASRGQGVATGELFFGEGSRLTVL.